A selection of T cell receptor beta chains follows, all from one sample in a study of blood T cells in healthy people across ages. TCRdb used MiXCR to reprocess the 5' RACE reads, holding one entry per CDR3 protein. The top ten clones hold about 11% of a sample with some 1.6 million distinct CDR3 sequences, roughly 30% of them seen once. Material: blood. Receptors originate from a woman aged 25 to 45 in good health. Both conserved end residues are part of each CDR3. Fields, in order: J gene, clone size, V gene, CDR3 protein. Size values are once, few and many counts, or a class for expanded clones, and some rows have none.

TRBJ2-7	few	TRBV5-6	CASSLDPDRGEQYF
TRBJ2-1	many	TRBV12-3/TRBV12-4	CASSLGLAGVGEQFF
TRBJ2-7	few	TRBV7-2	CASSFRRLDRGDEQYF
TRBJ2-3	NA	TRBV28	CASSPPGLAGLTDTQYF
TRBJ2-7	many	TRBV20-1	CSASKGTYEQYF
TRBJ2-1	few	TRBV7-9	CASSTGGVQFF
TRBJ2-5	few	TRBV24-1	CATGQRTGRSQETQYF
TRBJ2-2	NA	TRBV5-1	CASSSVPGGETGELFF
TRBJ1-1	NA	TRBV20-1	CSARDPRTVNTEAFF
TRBJ2-5	few	TRBV10-1	CASSGTSGNTFRSETQYF
TRBJ2-7	few	TRBV20-1	CSAQVASLVYEQYF
TRBJ2-1	NA	TRBV14	CASSQVAGGTEQFF
TRBJ2-3	many	TRBV4-1	CASSPRDRGFSLTDTQYF
TRBJ2-7	NA	TRBV9	CASSALPGQGYEQYF
TRBJ1-1	few	TRBV28	CASSLPEWRDGFF
TRBJ1-2	NA	TRBV7-9	CASSPQRTERLNYGYTF
TRBJ2-1	few	TRBV9	CASSVVPYGQEQFF
TRBJ2-3	NA	TRBV4-1	CASSQALAGGNTDTQYF
TRBJ2-3	few	TRBV6-2/TRBV6-3	CASSYSGLDFTDTQYF
TRBJ2-3	few	TRBV20-1	CSARDPNSGRGTDTQYF
TRBJ2-1	many	TRBV12-3/TRBV12-4	CASSLARTEQFF
TRBJ2-1	NA	TRBV10-3	CAISEMSLAGNNEQFF
TRBJ1-1	NA	TRBV6-1	CASSRTGVSLPEAFF
TRBJ2-5	NA	TRBV12-3/TRBV12-4	CANSFQTPGGTQYF
TRBJ2-2	NA	TRBV6-5	CASSYLRELATNTGELFF
TRBJ1-1	NA	TRBV5-1	CASSFRGGTVEAFF
TRBJ2-3	few	TRBV9	CASSVGLAGGKSTDTQYF
TRBJ1-2	NA	TRBV7-9	CASSFPTGVPNYGYTF
TRBJ1-1	NA	TRBV30	CLGGRGTEAFF
TRBJ2-5	NA	TRBV27	CASSPVRSVTNQETQYF
TRBJ2-4	NA	TRBV2	CASSEARTGGQYF
TRBJ2-7	NA	TRBV7-9	CASSPGRPSYKQYF
NA	NA	TRBV20-1	CSASGTKSYEQYF
TRBJ1-5	NA	TRBV6-6	CASSYRVFQGRNQPQHF
TRBJ2-1	NA	TRBV20-1	CSANRDSLYNEQFF
TRBJ2-7	NA	TRBV20-1	CSASAGILTYEQYF
TRBJ2-3	few	TRBV9	CASSVGGTSGDTQYF
TRBJ1-2	once	TRBV24-1	CATSDHTFNGYTF
TRBJ2-1	NA	TRBV30	CAWSRPPGSNEQFF
TRBJ2-7	NA	TRBV5-6	CASSLVGTTVHEQYF
TRBJ2-1	NA	TRBV4-1	CASSLSDRNEQFF
TRBJ2-7	NA	TRBV28	CASSLWGTSGIYEQYF
TRBJ2-3	many	TRBV10-3	CAISDRGDTQYF
TRBJ1-5	NA	TRBV4-2	CASSPGQAQDQPQHF
TRBJ2-7	many	TRBV20-1	CSARDPQRVVYEQYF
TRBJ1-6	NA	TRBV6-5	CASSSEAGSPLHF